This TCR beta chain was recorded in a study of cytomegalovirus exposure and HLA in healthy donors. General observations from the study: In vitro work confirmed that three CMV-associated chains recognize CMV antigens.

Sequencing used immunoSEQ multiplex PCR; TCRdb keeps in-frame clones, though not all of them. The profile shows over 150,000 clones, roughly 84% of them singletons. In the case of this clone: Its specificity is unknown.

Germline-derived CDR1 and CDR2 are LNHNV and YYDKDF (reference sequence). The CDR3 has 13 amino acids. Trimming shortened V by 6 bases and J by 2 bases, and 10 bases separated the two germline ends. Sequencing was performed on PBMCs. The clonotype was recovered from a woman aged 25 to 39 in good health and CMV-seropositive. V and J are TRBV15 and TRBJ1-1, with D uncertain. DNA for the CDR3: TGTGCCACCAGTATAGGACTCAACACTGAAGCTTTCTTT. Its protein product is CATSIGLNTEAFF.